Reported below is one TCR beta chain. The CDR3 loop spans 14 amino acids. V gave up 0 bases and J gave up 3 bases; unmatched junction bases: 1. Germline V CDR1 and CDR2: SGHDT, YYEEEE. PCR was performed using 60 Vbeta and 13 Jbeta primers. TCRdb keeps only in-frame clones here, not all; method: immunoSEQ multiplex PCR. The sample includes roughly 110,000 clones, 70% to 80% of them seen just once. These data come from a study of cytomegalovirus exposure and HLA in healthy donors. This clonotype originated in a boy aged 10-17 years in good health and CMV-seronegative. Specimen: PBMCs. The chain joins TRBV5-6 to TRBJ2-7; TRBD1 agrees at 9 bases. The CDR3 loop reads CASSLDRGRYEQYF. CDR3 in DNA: TGTGCCAGCAGCTTGGACAGGGGGCGCTACGAGCAGTACTTC.